The 8 T cell receptor beta chains below all came from one sample that was sequenced in a study of blood T cell repertoires in COVID-19. The assay was immunoSEQ multiplex PCR, and TCRdb's table has in-frame clones only and misses some. The data show approximately 350,000 clones, 80% to 90% seen once. The material sequenced was PBMCs or T cells enriched from blood (not recorded which). These receptors were taken from a man aged 18 to 30 who had recovered from COVID-19.

V and J are TRBV3-1 (or the pseudogene TRBV3-2) and TRBJ2-7; D not certain. The V end lost 7 bases, the J end lost 0 bases, and 13 bases lay between the germline ends. The CDR3 runs 14 residues. Per germline, CDR1 LGHDT and CDR2 YNNKEL (reference sequence). The CDR3 DNA reads TGTGCCAGCAACCTGGTACTGAGCTCCTACGAGCAGTACTTC. Protein product: CASNLVLSSYEQYF.

The CDR3 nucleotides are TGTGCCAGCAGTAAGTTCGGACAAGTGAACGAGCAGTACTTC. As protein: CASSKFGQVNEQYF. The chain recombines TRBV6-2 or TRBV6-3 with TRBJ2-7, with a possible D match to TRBD1 (5 bases). V dropped 5 bases and J dropped 5 bases, with 16 bases sitting between them. CDR1 and CDR2 (germline): MNHEY, SVGEGT. The CDR3 covers 14 residues.

This chain uses TRBV9 with TRBJ1-1; no firm D call. The V gene's germline CDR1 is SGDLS and CDR2 YYNGEE. The length of the CDR3 is 16 residues. The V end lost 0 bases, the J end lost 1 base, and 13 bases lay between the germline ends. In DNA form, the CDR3 reads TGTGCCAGCAGCGTAGACGCGGGGTGGCAGAACACTGAAGCTTTCTTT. Translation gives CASSVDAGWQNTEAFF.

This rearrangement joins TRBV28 to TRBJ1-2, with D possibly being TRBD1 (5 bases). Germline-derived CDR1 and CDR2 are MDHEN and SYDVKM. V gave up 6 bases and J gave up 4 bases, with 6 bases separating them. The CDR3 extends over 11 amino acids. The CDR3 bases are TGTGCCAGCAGACAGGCCTATGGCTACACCTTC. Its protein product is CASRQAYGYTF.

This clone is a singleton in its sample. The chain couples TRBV12-5 to TRBJ2-1; a weak D match, TRBD1 (6 bases). The CDR3 has 15 amino acids. CDR1 is LGHNT and CDR2 is FRNRAP in the germline V gene. Trimming took off 0 bases at V and 3 bases at J, with 9 bases between the two ends. CDR3 sequence reads: CASGLVGGHYNEQFF. In nucleotides, the CDR3 is TGTGCTAGTGGTTTGGTAGGGGGACACTACAATGAGCAGTTCTTC.

This chain uses TRBV11-1 with TRBJ1-1; 7 bases align to TRBD1. This CDR3 is 14 amino acids long. Germline V gene lookup returns CDR1 SGHAT and CDR2 FQDESV (reference sequence). V was clipped by 5 bases and J by 1 base; unmatched bases: 4. This CDR3 reads CASSPRQGNTEAFF. The CDR3 DNA sequence: TGTGCCAGCAGCCCAAGACAGGGGAACACTGAAGCTTTCTTT.

The V gene is TRBV15, the J gene TRBJ2-2; TRBD1 matches at 8 bases. The CDR3 length is 13 residues. The V and J ends lost 5 bases and 9 bases, in that order; junction bases with no gene match: 5. Germline CDR1 and CDR2: LNHNV and YYDKDF (reference sequence). The CDR3 is CATSGWTGWELFF. The CDR3 coding sequence is TGTGCCACCAGCGGGTGGACAGGGTGGGAGCTGTTTTTT.

The genes are TRBV4-1 and TRBJ1-2; D may be TRBD1 (5 bases). With 3 bases removed from V and 8 bases from J, the gap between germline ends came to 22 bases. The CDR3 totals 16 residues. Germline CDR1 reads MGHRA; CDR2 reads YSYEKL. CDR3 amino acids: CASSHPSLGGTGGYTF. DNA of the CDR3: TGCGCCAGCAGCCACCCATCCTTGGGAGGGACGGGCGGCTACACCTTC.